The 5 T cell receptor beta chains presented below share a single source sample, sequenced in a study of blood T cell repertoires in COVID-19. Only in-frame clones appear in the TCRdb table, and some are missing; sequencing was by immunoSEQ multiplex PCR. The sample consists of about 180,000 clones, more than 80% of them appearing once. Sequenced material: PBMCs or T cells enriched from blood (not recorded which). The receptor set was obtained from a man aged 35-49 years who had recovered from COVID-19.

The J gene is TRBJ1-2, the V gene TRBV27, with 7 bases matching TRBD1. Unmatched junction bases numbered 6, after V lost 5 bases and J lost 3 bases. CDR3 length equals 14 residues. Germline CDR1 and CDR2: MNHEY and SMNVEV (reference sequence). CDR3 region: CASSPPGQHYGYTF. For the CDR3, the DNA is TGTGCCAGCAGTCCCCCGGGACAGCACTATGGCTACACCTTC.

This clone was found a few times. The rearrangement links TRBV5-6 to TRBJ1-2, with D possibly being TRBD1 (6 bases). V was trimmed by 1 base and J by 4 bases, leaving 17 bases between them. The CDR3 extends over 16 amino acids. From germline, CDR1 is SGHDT and CDR2 YYEEEE. This chain's CDR3 is CASSLRQTGNPYGYTF. CDR3 DNA sequence: TGTGCCAGCAGCTTGAGGCAAACAGGGAATCCCTATGGCTACACCTTC.

J is TRBJ2-6 and V is TRBV7-8; 7 bases are a match to TRBD1. The trim removed 2 bases at V and 2 bases at J, leaving 12 bases unmatched. The CDR3 spans 19 residues. Germline lookup yields CDR1 SGHVS and CDR2 FQNEAQ. The chain's CDR3 is CASSLTTGAQLPGANVLTF. In nucleotides, the CDR3 is TGTGCCAGCAGCTTAACTACAGGGGCCCAACTCCCTGGGGCCAACGTCCTGACTTTC.

This clone was observed a single time. The rearrangement uses TRBV27 and TRBJ2-7; possibly TRBD2 for D (6 bases). V lost 5 bases, J lost 1 base, and 12 bases lay in between. CDR1 is MNHEY, CDR2 SMNVEV, per germline (reference sequence). The CDR3 runs 14 residues. CDR3 bases: TGTGCCAGCAGTGTTCGGGGGTCATCCTACGAGCAGTACTTC. It specifies CASSVRGSSYEQYF.

The CDR3 DNA follows: TGTGCCAGCAGCCAAGATACAGGGATCTCCTACGAGCAGTACTTC. Translation gives CASSQDTGISYEQYF. This chain uses TRBV14 with TRBJ2-7; a possible D gene is TRBD1 (6 bases). The CDR3 is 15 amino acids. Germline V gene sequence: CDR1 SGHDN, CDR2 FVKESK. V was trimmed by 0 bases and J by 0 bases, leaving 9 bases between them.